The 6 T cell receptor beta chains below all came from one sample that was sequenced in a study of cytomegalovirus exposure and HLA in healthy donors. PCR primers comprised 60 Vbeta and 13 Jbeta primers. Method: immunoSEQ multiplex PCR; TCRdb's copy keeps in-frame clones and lacks some. The sample has around 170,000 clones, about 72% seen once; the top ten hold approximately 1.5%. Material: PBMCs. Every receptor here comes from a girl aged 10 to 17 in good health and CMV-seronegative.

The chain uses TRBV5-4 and TRBJ2-5, with D possibly TRBD1 on 6 matching bases. The CDR3 length is 16 residues. Trimming stripped 4 bases from V and 5 bases from J, with 21 bases between. CDR1 is SGHNT and CDR2 is YYREEE in the germline V gene (reference sequence). In DNA form, the CDR3 reads TGTGCCAGCAGCCCCGCCGAGCGCAGGGGTGTGGAGACCCAGTACTTC. It codes for CASSPAERRGVETQYF.

This clone was detected only a few times. The chain carries TRBV5-1 and TRBJ1-5, with 7 bases matching TRBD1. This CDR3 has 13 residues. Unmatched junction bases numbered 1, after V lost 2 bases and J lost 5 bases. Germline V CDR1 and CDR2: SGHRS, YFSETQ. CDR3 DNA: TGCGCCAGCAGCTTCACAGGGGATCAGCCCCAGCATTTT. This gives the protein CASSFTGDQPQHF.

This clone was seen only once. The chain employs TRBV18 and TRBJ1-2, with a tentative D call TRBD1 (5 bases). The CDR3 covers 16 residues. The ends were cut back, 2 bases at V and 7 bases at J, with 20 bases in the middle. The germline CDR1 and CDR2 sequences are KGHSH and LQKENI. The CDR3 DNA is TGTGCCAGCTCACCATTCCACAGAGGGGACTTGGGTGGCTACACCTTC. Its protein product is CASSPFHRGDLGGYTF.

This chain uses TRBV25-1 with TRBJ1-6, with D maybe TRBD1 (6 bases). Trimming left V 3 bases short and J 0 bases short, with 12 bases between. The CDR3 runs to 17 residues. Germline V gives CDR1 MGHDK, CDR2 SYGVNS. For the CDR3, the DNA is TGTGCCAGCAGTGAGGGGGCAGGGAGCTCCTATAATTCACCCCTCCACTTT. This codes for CASSEGAGSSYNSPLHF.

The genes are TRBV5-1 and TRBJ1-2; tentative D call: TRBD1 (5 bases). The CDR3 contains 12 residues. Germline V gene lookup returns CDR1 SGHRS and CDR2 YFSETQ. The V end was cut by 4 bases, the J end by 8 bases, with 12 bases between. CDR3 amino acids: CASSLQGGGYTF. For the CDR3, the DNA is TGCGCCAGCAGCCTGCAGGGTGGAGGCTACACCTTC.

The chain recombines TRBV27 with TRBJ1-1; 9 bases are a match to TRBD1. Germline V gene lookup returns CDR1 MNHEY and CDR2 SMNVEV (reference sequence). V shed 6 bases, J shed 6 bases, and the junction held 17 bases outside the gene matches. The CDR3 has 17 amino acids. The CDR3 sequence is CASRYLHRDRDEPEAFF. The CDR3 DNA sequence: TGTGCCAGCAGATACCTACACCGGGACAGGGATGAACCTGAAGCTTTCTTT.